Listed below are T cell receptor beta chains from one sample, sequenced in a study of cytomegalovirus exposure and HLA in healthy donors. The repertoire was sequenced with immunoSEQ multiplex PCR; TCRdb's copy has only in-frame clones and lacks some. The sample includes around 150,000 clones, roughly 84% seen only once; the top ten take about 1.4%. The material sequenced was PBMCs. The source is a woman between 18 and 30 years old in good health and CMV-seronegative. CDR3s include the opening cysteine and the closing phenylalanine or tryptophan. A D gene is named only where the DNA matches it firmly. A clone size is listed for some rows: how often the clone was seen (once, few, many), or a class if it is expanded.

14	NA	NA	TRBV28	TRBJ1-2	CASRTTMGGYGYTF	TGTGCCAGCAGGACCACAATGGGAGGGTATGGCTACACCTTC
15	NA	NA	TRBV7-3	TRBJ2-2	CASSPQKINTGELFF	TGTGCCAGCAGCCCACAAAAGATAAACACCGGGGAGCTGTTTTTT
18	NA	NA	TRBV6-1	TRBJ2-5	CASSEAYQRPSREETQYF	TGTGCCAGCAGTGAAGCGTACCAGCGTCCTTCGAGGGAAGAGACCCAGTACTTC
20	TRBD2	NA	TRBV15	TRBJ2-7	CATSGGGRAFGAGESYEQYF	TGTGCCACCAGTGGGGGCGGCAGGGCCTTTGGAGCGGGGGAATCCTACGAGCAGTACTTC
14	TRBD1	NA	TRBV6-1	TRBJ1-2	CASSNTGGFYGYTF	TGTGCCAGCAGTAACACAGGGGGCTTCTATGGCTACACCTTC
13	NA	NA	TRBV13	TRBJ2-7	CASSLGQGYEQYF	TGTGCCAGCAGCTTAGGACAGGGCTACGAGCAGTACTTC
12	NA	NA	TRBV29-1	TRBJ2-5	CSVGQEFRGQYF	TGCAGCGTCGGTCAAGAGTTCCGGGGACAGTACTTC
16	NA	few	TRBV7-5	TRBJ1-5	CVRSLISGRVDQPQHF	TGTGTCAGAAGCTTAATCTCCGGGAGGGTCGATCAGCCCCAGCATTTT
17	TRBD1	NA	TRBV27	TRBJ1-2	CASSLSGQASRLHGYTF	TGTGCCAGCAGTTTATCGGGACAGGCATCGCGACTTCATGGCTACACCTTC
15	TRBD2	NA	TRBV5-1	TRBJ2-1	CASSYAGGLYNEQFF	TGCGCCAGCAGCTACGCGGGGGGGCTATACAATGAGCAGTTCTTC
16	NA	NA	TRBV11-3	TRBJ2-7	CASSLDHQGLLYEQYF	TGTGCCAGCAGCTTAGATCACCAGGGCCTCTTATACGAGCAGTACTTC
12	NA	NA	TRBV10-2	TRBJ1-2	CASSEAAAGYTF	TGCGCCAGCAGTGAGGCCGCGGCTGGCTACACCTTC
16	TRBD1	NA	TRBV10-3	TRBJ1-5	CAISGTEKLSNQPQHF	TGTGCCATCAGCGGGACAGAAAAATTAAGCAATCAGCCCCAGCATTTT
13	TRBD2	NA	TRBV5-4	TRBJ2-7	CASSLREGGEQYF	TGTGCCAGCAGCTTGCGGGAGGGGGGCGAGCAGTACTTC
11	TRBD1	NA	TRBV20-1	TRBJ1-1	CSAGGGTEAFF	TGCAGTGCAGGGGGCGGCACTGAAGCTTTCTTT
15	NA	NA	TRBV19	TRBJ1-6	CASSPHEGWNSPLHF	TGTGCCAGTAGTCCGCATGAGGGCTGGAATTCACCCCTCCACTTT
11	NA	NA	TRBV29-1	TRBJ1-2	CSVVPDIGYTF	TGCAGCGTTGTTCCGGACATAGGCTACACCTTC
17	NA	few	TRBV30	TRBJ1-5	CAWSHYAQNYGNQPQHF	TGTGCCTGGAGTCACTACGCCCAAAATTACGGTAATCAGCCCCAGCATTTT
19	TRBD2	NA	TRBV9	TRBJ2-3	CASSSDGTSGGGPKDTQYF	TGTGCCAGCAGCTCCGATGGGACTAGCGGGGGGGGTCCCAAGGATACGCAGTATTTT
15	NA	NA	TRBV5-1	TRBJ2-5	CASSLHRAQQETQYF	TGCGCCAGCAGCTTGCACAGGGCTCAACAAGAGACCCAGTACTTC
14	TRBD1	NA	TRBV6-1	TRBJ1-6	CASSLQGSNSPLHF	TGTGCCAGCAGTTTACAGGGGAGCAATTCACCCCTCCACTTT
13	NA	few	TRBV5-1	TRBJ2-7	CASSSGSSYEQYF	TGCGCCAGCAGCTCTGGCAGTTCCTACGAGCAGTACTTC
16	TRBD1	few	TRBV11-2	TRBJ2-7	CASSLEHPGQTYEQYF	TGTGCCAGCAGCTTAGAACACCCGGGACAGACTTACGAGCAGTACTTC
16	TRBD1	NA	TRBV18	TRBJ1-6	CASSPFLGQSNSPLHF	TGTGCCAGCTCCCCGTTTCTGGGACAGTCTAATTCACCCCTCCACTTT
16	TRBD1	NA	TRBV4-1	TRBJ1-1	CASSQGQDPENTEAFF	TGCGCCAGCAGCCAGGGACAGGACCCCGAGAACACTGAAGCTTTCTTT
15	NA	NA	TRBV23-1	TRBJ2-7	CASSLKRPRGYEQYF	TGCGCCAGCAGTCTTAAGCGGCCCCGAGGTTACGAGCAGTACTTC
15	TRBD1	NA	TRBV7-9	TRBJ1-2	CASSGYDRGSHGYTF	TGTGCCAGCAGCGGATACGACAGGGGATCCCATGGCTACACCTTC
15	TRBD1	NA	TRBV15	TRBJ1-1	CATSRGTGVDTEAFF	TGTGCCACCAGCCGCGGGACAGGGGTGGACACTGAAGCTTTCTTT
15	NA	once	TRBV7-9	TRBJ1-5	CASSLDQGWGQPQHF	TGTGCCAGCAGCTTAGATCAGGGTTGGGGACAGCCCCAGCATTTT
13	NA	NA	TRBV2	TRBJ1-1	CAGSLRWRTEAFF	TGTGCCGGGAGCCTTAGGTGGAGAACTGAAGCTTTCTTT
21	TRBD2	once	TRBV5-1	TRBJ2-1	CASSRQGGLAGGLVSYNEQFF	TGCGCCAGCAGCCGTCAGGGTGGGCTAGCGGGGGGGCTGGTCTCCTACAATGAGCAGTTCTTC
16	TRBD1	NA	TRBV6-1	TRBJ1-2	CASSVEGAPLNYGYTF	TGTGCCAGCAGTGTGGAGGGGGCTCCCCTGAACTATGGCTACACCTTC
13	NA	NA	TRBV30	TRBJ1-2	CAWELGGDYGYTF	TGTGCCTGGGAGTTGGGGGGGGACTATGGCTACACCTTC
15	TRBD1	NA	TRBV27	TRBJ2-7	CASSLGQGLSYEQYF	TGTGCCAGCAGTCTGGGACAGGGGCTGTCCTACGAGCAGTACTTC
12	TRBD1	few	TRBV6-1	TRBJ1-1	CATRTGGTEAFF	TGTGCCACCAGGACAGGGGGTACTGAAGCTTTCTTT
14	TRBD2	NA	TRBV19	TRBJ2-5	CASRERGMGETQYF	TGTGCCAGTAGAGAGCGGGGTATGGGAGAGACCCAGTACTTC
19	TRBD1	NA	TRBV19	TRBJ1-1	CASSTPDRAIRGPNTEAFF	TGTGCCAGTAGTACCCCCGACAGGGCGATTCGGGGACCTAACACTGAAGCTTTCTTT
14	NA	NA	TRBV6-5	TRBJ1-2	CASSYSRGNYGYTF	TGTGCCAGCAGTTACTCAAGGGGTAACTATGGCTACACCTTC
17	TRBD1	NA	TRBV15	TRBJ1-1	CATSPPRQGISNTEAFF	TGTGCCACCAGCCCACCAAGACAGGGTATTTCGAACACTGAAGCTTTCTTT
16	TRBD1	NA	TRBV7-2	TRBJ1-3	CASSPGGSNSGNTIYF	TGTGCCAGCAGCCCAGGGGGCTCCAACTCTGGAAACACCATATATTTT
13	NA	NA	TRBV28	TRBJ1-2	CASSLRQDYGYTF	TGTGCCAGCAGTTTACGGCAGGACTATGGCTACACCTTC
15	NA	NA	TRBV5-1	TRBJ2-6	CASTPLSSGANGLTF	TGCGCCAGCACCCCACTAAGCTCTGGGGCCAACGGCCTGACTTTC
13	TRBD1	NA	TRBV6-6	TRBJ2-7	CASSRQGKYEQYF	TGTGCCAGCAGCAGACAGGGGAAATACGAGCAGTACTTC
15	NA	NA	TRBV7-2	TRBJ2-2	CASSSTGPFTGELFF	TGTGCCAGCAGCTCCACAGGGCCCTTCACCGGGGAGCTGTTTTTT